This T cell receptor beta chain comes out of a study of cytomegalovirus exposure and HLA in healthy donors. Study-wide context: As released early, the data held about 85 million unique TCRs from HLA-typed donors.

Nominally healthy donors provided the samples, though records likely missed some immune exposures. Primers: 60 Vbeta forward and 13 Jbeta reverse. Assay: immunoSEQ multiplex PCR; the TCRdb copy retains only in-frame clones and omits some. Found here are 210,000 or so clones, 76% of them singletons; the top ten hold roughly 0.62%. The germline gives CDR1 SGDLS, CDR2 YYNGEE. This CDR3 is 17 amino acids long. With 2 bases clipped from V and 6 bases from J, the junction kept 14 bases outside the gene matches. This clone was recorded a few times. Sequenced: PBMCs. The sequence was obtained from a man aged 18 to 35 in good health and CMV-seronegative. This chain connects TRBV9 to TRBJ2-7, with 10 positions matching TRBD2. This chain's CDR3 is CASSVSSGSVGFGEQYF. DNA for the CDR3: TGTGCCAGCAGCGTTTCTAGCGGGAGCGTGGGATTCGGCGAGCAGTACTTC.